The sequence of this TCR beta chain was determined in a study of shared clonotypes between healthy human individuals. Broader study findings: Researchers found naive subsets generally carried larger estimated richness than memory subsets.

This was a deep-level run. The sorted-subset replicate PCRs were given roughly 190 ng DNA, which is around 29,000 T cell genomes. Only in-frame clones appear in the TCRdb table, and some are missing; sequencing was by immunoSEQ multiplex PCR. The sample lists about 1 million clones; around 76% were seen once. The ends lost 8 bases at V and 5 bases at J; junction bases unmatched: 7. This CDR3 has 14 amino acids. Germline V lookup: CDR1 MNHEY, CDR2 SVGAGI. Naive CD4+ cells were CD45RA-selected; the remaining cells were memory. In regard to this clone: Its target is unknown.

V and J are TRBV6-5 and TRBJ2-1; the match to TRBD2 covers 9 bases. The receptor was isolated from a young man in good health. Specimen: memory CD4+ T cells sorted from blood. Subset noted: CD45RA-negative fraction. The CDR3 bases are TGTGCCAGCCGTCGACTAGCGGACAACAATGAGCAGTTCTTC. Its protein product is CASRRLADNNEQFF.